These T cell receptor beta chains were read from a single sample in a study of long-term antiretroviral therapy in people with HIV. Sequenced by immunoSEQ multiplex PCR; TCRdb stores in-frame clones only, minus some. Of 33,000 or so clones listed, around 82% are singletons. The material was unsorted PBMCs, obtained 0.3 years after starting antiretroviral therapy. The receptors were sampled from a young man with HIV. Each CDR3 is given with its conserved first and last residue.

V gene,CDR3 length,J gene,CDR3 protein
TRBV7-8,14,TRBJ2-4,CASSSQSARNIQYF
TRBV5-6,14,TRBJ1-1,CASSLGQGRSEAFF
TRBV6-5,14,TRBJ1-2,CASSFGQGAVGYTF
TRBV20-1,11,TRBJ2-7,CSASPSYEQYF
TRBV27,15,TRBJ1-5,CASRAGRASGQPQHF
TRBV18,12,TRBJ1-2,CASSPTAYGYTF
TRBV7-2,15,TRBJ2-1,CASSLVAGGTNEQFF
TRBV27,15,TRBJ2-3,CASSLSAGGRNTQYF
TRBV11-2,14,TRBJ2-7,CASSPGGAFYEQYF
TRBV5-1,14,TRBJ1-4,CASSLGQLNEKLFF
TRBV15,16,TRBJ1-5,CATSRDVTYSNQPQHF
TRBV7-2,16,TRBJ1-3,CASSLGGGTTGNTIYF
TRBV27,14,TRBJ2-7,CASSQGAHVYEQYF
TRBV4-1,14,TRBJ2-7,CASSQGPETYEQYF
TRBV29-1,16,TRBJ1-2,CSVEDAERGLNYGYTF
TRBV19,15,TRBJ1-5,CASSRTEYSNQPQHF
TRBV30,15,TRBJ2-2,CAWRSGLRDTGELFF
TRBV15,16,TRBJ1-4,CATSPRRGATNEKLFF
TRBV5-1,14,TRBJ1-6,CASSLEGGDSPLHF
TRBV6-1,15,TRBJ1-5,CASSDATGEGQPQHF
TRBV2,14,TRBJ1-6,CASREEQEVSPLHF
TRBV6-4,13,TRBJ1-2,CASSEGANYGYTF
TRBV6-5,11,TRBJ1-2,CASSYGETATF
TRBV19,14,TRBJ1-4,CASNRIATNEKLFF
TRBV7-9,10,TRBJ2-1,CASSFLEQFF
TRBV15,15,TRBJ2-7,CATNRGLAGGGEQYF
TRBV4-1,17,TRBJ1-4,CASSQRVTGGAYEKLFF
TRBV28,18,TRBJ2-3,CASSGSIRLAGATDTQYF
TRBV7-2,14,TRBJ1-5,CASSSTGSNQPQHF
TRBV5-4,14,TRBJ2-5,CASSSTTGPETQYF
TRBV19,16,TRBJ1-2,CASSSSGGRSNYGYTF
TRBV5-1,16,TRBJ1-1,CASSLSGQGKGTEAFF
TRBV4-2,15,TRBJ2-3,CASSQVNGPGDTQYF
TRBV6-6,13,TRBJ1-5,CASSYRGGQPQHF
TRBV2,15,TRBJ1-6,CASLSRGIRNSPLHF
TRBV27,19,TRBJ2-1,CASSFTYPGLAGVYNEQFF
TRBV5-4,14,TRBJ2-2,CASSLGGGNGELFF
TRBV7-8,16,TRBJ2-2,CASSLASDPNTGELFF
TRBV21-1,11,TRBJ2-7,CASSKYYEQYF
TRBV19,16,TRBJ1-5,CASSITHRSSNQPQHF
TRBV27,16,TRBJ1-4,CASRNLEGSHWEKLFF
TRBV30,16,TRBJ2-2,CAWSVTDNPNTGELFF
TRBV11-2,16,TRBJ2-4,CASSLERGSAGNIQYF
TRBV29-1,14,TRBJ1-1,CSVAQVLMNTEAFF
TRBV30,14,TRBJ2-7,CAWSPGQGSYEQYF
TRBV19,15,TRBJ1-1,CASSIQVRAYTEAFF
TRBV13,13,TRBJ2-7,CASSPGVKGEQYF
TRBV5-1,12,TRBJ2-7,CASSLGGYEQYF
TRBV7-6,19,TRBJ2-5,CASSPLLGAGARSQETQYF
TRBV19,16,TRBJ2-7,CASSPTRTQGLYEQYF
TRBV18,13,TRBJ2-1,CASSPPSYNEQFF
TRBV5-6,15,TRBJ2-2,CASRRGLEVWQELFF
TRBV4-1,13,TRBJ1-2,CASSPRGPGGYTF
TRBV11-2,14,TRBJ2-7,CASSGLAGVYEQYF
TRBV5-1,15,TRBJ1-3,CASSLSTGAGNTIYF
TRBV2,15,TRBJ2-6,CASSREGVGANVLTF